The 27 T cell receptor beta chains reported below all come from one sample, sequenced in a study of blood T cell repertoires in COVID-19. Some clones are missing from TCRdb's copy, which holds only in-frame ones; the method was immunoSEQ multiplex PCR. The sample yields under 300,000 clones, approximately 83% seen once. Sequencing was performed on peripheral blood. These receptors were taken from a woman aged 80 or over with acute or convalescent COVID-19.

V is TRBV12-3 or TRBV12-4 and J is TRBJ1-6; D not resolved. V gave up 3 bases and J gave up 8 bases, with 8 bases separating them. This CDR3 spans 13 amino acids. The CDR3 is CASSFSSDSPLHF. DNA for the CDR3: TGTGCCAGCAGTTTCTCCAGTGATTCACCCCTCCACTTT.

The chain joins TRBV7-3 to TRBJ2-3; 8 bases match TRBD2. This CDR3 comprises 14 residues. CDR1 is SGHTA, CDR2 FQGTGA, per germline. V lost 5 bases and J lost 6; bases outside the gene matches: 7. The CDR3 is CASSPSGGADTQYF. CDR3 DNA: TGTGCCAGCAGCCCCTCGGGGGGGGCGGATACGCAGTATTTT.

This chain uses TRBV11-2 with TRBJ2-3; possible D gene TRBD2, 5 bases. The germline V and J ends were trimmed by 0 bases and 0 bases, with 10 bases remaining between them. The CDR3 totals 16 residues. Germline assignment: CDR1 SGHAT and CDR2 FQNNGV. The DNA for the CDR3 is TGTGCCAGCAGCTTAGACCGGCCGGGGAGCACAGATACGCAGTATTTT. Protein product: CASSLDRPGSTDTQYF.

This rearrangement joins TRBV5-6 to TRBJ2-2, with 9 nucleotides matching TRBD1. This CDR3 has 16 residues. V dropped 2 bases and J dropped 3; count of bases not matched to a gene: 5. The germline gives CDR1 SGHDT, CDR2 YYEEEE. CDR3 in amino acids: CASSLGHRGHTGELFF. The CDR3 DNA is TGTGCCAGCAGCTTAGGGCACAGGGGGCACACCGGGGAGCTGTTTTTT.

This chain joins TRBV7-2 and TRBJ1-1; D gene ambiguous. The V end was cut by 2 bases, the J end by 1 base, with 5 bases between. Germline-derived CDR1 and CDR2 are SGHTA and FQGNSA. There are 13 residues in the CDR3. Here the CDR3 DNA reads TGTGCCAGCAGCTTATACAGGAACACTGAAGCTTTCTTT. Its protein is CASSLYRNTEAFF.

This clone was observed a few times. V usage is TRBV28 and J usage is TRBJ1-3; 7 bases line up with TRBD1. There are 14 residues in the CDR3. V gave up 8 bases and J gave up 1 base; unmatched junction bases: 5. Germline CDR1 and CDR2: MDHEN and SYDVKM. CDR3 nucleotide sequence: TGTGCCAGCCGAGGGGGCAATTCTGGAAACACCATATATTTT. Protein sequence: CASRGGNSGNTIYF. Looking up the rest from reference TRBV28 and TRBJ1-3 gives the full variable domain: DVKVTQSSRYLVKRTGEKVFLECVQDMDHENMFWYRQDPGLGLRLIYFSYDVKMKEKGDIPEGYSVSREKKERFSLILESASTNQTSMYLCASRGGNSGNTIYFGEGSWLTVV.

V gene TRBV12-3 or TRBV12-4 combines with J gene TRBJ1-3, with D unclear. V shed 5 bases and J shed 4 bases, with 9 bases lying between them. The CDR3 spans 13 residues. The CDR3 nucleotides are TGTGCCAGCAGTGGCGGCAAGGGAAACACCATATATTTT. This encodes CASSGGKGNTIYF.

The CDR3 DNA reads TGTGCCAGCAGCAACAGAGACAATGAGCAGTTCTTC. This translates into CASSNRDNEQFF. This chain uses TRBV7-9 with TRBJ2-1; no reliable D call. The CDR3 consists of 12 residues. V lost 5 bases and J lost 5, with 7 bases in between. Germline lookup yields CDR1 SEHNR and CDR2 FQNEAQ (reference sequence).

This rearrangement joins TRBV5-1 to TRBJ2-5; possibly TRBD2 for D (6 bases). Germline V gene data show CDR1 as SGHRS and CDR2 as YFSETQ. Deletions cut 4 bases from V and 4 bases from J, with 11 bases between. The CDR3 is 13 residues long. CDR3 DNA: TGCGCCAGCAGCCTGCTACTAGCAGAGACCCAGTACTTC. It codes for CASSLLLAETQYF.

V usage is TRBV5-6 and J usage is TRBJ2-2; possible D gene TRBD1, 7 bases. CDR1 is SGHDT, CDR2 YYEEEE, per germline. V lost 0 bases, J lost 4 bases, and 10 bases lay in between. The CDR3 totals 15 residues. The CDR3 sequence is CASSLDQGGTGELFF. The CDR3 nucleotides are TGTGCCAGCAGCTTGGACCAGGGGGGCACCGGGGAGCTGTTTTTT.

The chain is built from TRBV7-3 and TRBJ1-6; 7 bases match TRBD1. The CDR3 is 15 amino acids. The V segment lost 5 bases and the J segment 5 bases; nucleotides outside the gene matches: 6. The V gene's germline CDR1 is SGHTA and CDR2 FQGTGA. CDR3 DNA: TGTGCCAGCAGCGCTGCAGGGGGAAATAATTCACCCCTCCACTTT. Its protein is CASSAAGGNNSPLHF.

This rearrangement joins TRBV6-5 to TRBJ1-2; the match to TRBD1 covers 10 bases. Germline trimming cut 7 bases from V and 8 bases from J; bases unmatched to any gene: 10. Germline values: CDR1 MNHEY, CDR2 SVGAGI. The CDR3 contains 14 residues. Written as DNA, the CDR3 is TGTGCCAGCATTGGGGGGACAGGGGATGGCGGCTACACCTTC. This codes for CASIGGTGDGGYTF.

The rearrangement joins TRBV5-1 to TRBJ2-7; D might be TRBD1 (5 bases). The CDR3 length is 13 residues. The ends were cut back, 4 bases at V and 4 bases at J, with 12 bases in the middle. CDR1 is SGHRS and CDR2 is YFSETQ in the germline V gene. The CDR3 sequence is CASSRQGDYEQYF. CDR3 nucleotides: TGCGCCAGCAGCCGGCAGGGCGATTACGAGCAGTACTTC.

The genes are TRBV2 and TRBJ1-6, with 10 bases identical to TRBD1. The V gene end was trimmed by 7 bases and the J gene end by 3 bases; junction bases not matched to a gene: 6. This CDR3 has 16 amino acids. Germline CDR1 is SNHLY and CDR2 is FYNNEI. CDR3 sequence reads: CASTETGGFYNSPLHF. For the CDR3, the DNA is TGTGCCAGCACTGAGACAGGGGGCTTCTATAATTCACCCCTCCACTTT.

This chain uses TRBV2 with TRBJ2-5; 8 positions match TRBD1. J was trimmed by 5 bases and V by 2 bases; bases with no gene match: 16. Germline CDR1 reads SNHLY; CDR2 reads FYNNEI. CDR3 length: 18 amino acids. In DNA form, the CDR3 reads TGTGCCAGCAGTGAACCGACTATCGGTTCCAGGGGGCGGGAGACCCAGTACTTC. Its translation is CASSEPTIGSRGRETQYF.

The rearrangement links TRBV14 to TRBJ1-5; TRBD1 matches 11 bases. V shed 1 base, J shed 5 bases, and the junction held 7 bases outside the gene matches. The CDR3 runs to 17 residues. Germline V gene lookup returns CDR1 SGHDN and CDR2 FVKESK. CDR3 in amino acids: CASSQARTGGADQPQHF. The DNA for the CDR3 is TGTGCCAGCAGCCAAGCAAGGACAGGGGGCGCCGATCAGCCCCAGCATTTT.

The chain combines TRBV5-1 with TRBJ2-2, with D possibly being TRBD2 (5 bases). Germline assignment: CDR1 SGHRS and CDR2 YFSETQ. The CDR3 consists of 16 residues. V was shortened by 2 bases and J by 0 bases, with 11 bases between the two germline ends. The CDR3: CASSLGRGSNTGELFF. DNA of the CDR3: TGCGCCAGCAGCTTAGGACGGGGATCGAACACCGGGGAGCTGTTTTTT. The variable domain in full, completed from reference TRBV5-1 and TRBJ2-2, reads KAGVTQTPRYLIKTRGQQVTLSCSPISGHRSVSWYQQTPGQGLQFLFEYFSETQRNKGNFPGRFSGRQFSNSRSEMNVSTLELGDSALYLCASSLGRGSNTGELFFGEGSRLTVL.

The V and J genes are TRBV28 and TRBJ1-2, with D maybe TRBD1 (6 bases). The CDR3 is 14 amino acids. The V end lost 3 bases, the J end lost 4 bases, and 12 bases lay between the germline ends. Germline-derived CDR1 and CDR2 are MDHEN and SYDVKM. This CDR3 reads CASSFGGATYGYTF. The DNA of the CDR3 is TGTGCCAGCAGTTTTGGGGGGGCGACCTATGGCTACACCTTC.

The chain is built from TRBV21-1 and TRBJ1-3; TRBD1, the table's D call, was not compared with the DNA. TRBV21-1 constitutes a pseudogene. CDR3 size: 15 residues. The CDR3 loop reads CASRGQGEAGNTIYF. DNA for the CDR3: TGTGCCAGCAGAGGACAGGGTGAGGCTGGAAACACCATATATTTT.

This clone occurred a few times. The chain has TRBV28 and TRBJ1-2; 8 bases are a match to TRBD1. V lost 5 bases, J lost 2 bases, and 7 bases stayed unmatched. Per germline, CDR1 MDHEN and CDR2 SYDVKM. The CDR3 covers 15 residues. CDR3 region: CASSPDRARNYGYTF. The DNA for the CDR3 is TGTGCCAGCAGTCCGGACAGGGCTCGAAACTATGGCTACACCTTC.

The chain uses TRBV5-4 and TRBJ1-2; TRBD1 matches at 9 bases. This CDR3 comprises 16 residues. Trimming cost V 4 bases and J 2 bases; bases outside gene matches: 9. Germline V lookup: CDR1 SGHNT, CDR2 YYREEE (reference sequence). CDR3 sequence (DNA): TGTGCCAGCAGCACCGAAGCCGGGACAGGGAACTATGGCTACACCTTC. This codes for CASSTEAGTGNYGYTF.

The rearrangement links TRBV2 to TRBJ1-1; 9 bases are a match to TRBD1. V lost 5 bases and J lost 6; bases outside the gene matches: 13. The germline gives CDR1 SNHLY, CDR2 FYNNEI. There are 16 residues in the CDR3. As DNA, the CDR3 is TGTGCCAGCAGTCCCTCAGGGGGACAGGGACAAGCTGAAGCTTTCTTT. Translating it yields CASSPSGGQGQAEAFF.

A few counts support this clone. CDR3 sequence reads: CASSPGSANEKLFF. For the CDR3, the DNA is TGTGCCAGCTCACCCGGGTCGGCTAATGAAAAACTGTTTTTT. The V call is TRBV18, the J call TRBJ1-4; D gene uncertain. The V and J ends lost 3 bases and 3 bases respectively, with 8 bases between them. From germline, CDR1 is KGHSH and CDR2 LQKENI. CDR3 length: 14 amino acids.

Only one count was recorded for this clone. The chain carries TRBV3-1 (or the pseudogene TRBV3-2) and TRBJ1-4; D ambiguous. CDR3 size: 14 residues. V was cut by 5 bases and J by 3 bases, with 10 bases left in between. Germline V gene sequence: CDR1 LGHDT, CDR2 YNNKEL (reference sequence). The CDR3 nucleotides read TGTGCCAGCAGCGTCCGACAAGCTAATGAAAAACTGTTTTTT. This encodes CASSVRQANEKLFF.

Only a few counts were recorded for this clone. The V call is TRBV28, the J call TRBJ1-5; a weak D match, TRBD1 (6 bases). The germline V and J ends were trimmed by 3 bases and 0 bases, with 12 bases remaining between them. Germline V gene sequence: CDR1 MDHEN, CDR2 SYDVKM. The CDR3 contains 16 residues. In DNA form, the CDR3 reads TGTGCCAGCAGTTTGTACAGGGTTGGTAGCAATCAGCCCCAGCATTTT. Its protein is CASSLYRVGSNQPQHF.

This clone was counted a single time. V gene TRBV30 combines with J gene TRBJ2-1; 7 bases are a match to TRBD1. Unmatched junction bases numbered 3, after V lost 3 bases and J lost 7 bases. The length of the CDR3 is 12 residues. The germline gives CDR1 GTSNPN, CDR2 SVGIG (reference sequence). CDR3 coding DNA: TGTGCCTGGAGCCCCAGGGGGAATGAGCAGTTCTTC. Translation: CAWSPRGNEQFF.

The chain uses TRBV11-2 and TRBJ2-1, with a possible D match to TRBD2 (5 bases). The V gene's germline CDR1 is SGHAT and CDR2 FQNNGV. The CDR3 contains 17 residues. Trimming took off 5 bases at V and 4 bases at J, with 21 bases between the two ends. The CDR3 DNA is TGTGCCAGCAGCCCCCAGCGTCGGGGAGTGGGATACAATGAGCAGTTCTTC. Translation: CASSPQRRGVGYNEQFF.